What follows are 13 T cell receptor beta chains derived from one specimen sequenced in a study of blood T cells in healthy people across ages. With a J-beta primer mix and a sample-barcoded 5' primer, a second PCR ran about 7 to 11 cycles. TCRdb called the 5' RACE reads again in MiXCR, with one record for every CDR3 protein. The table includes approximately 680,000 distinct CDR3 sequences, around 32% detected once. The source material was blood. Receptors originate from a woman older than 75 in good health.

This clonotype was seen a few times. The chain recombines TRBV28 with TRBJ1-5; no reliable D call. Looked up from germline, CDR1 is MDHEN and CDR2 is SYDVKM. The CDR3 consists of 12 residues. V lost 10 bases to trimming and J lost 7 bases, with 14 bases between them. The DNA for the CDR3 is TGTGCCATCAACGGAGGAATCCAGCCCCAGCATTTT. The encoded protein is CAINGGIQPQHF. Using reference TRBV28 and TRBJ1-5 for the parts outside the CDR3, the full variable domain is DVKVTQSSRYLVKRTGEKVFLECVQDMDHENMFWYRQDPGLGLRLIYFSYDVKMKEKGDIPEGYSVSREKKERFSLILESASTNQTSMYLCAINGGIQPQHFGDGTRLSIL.

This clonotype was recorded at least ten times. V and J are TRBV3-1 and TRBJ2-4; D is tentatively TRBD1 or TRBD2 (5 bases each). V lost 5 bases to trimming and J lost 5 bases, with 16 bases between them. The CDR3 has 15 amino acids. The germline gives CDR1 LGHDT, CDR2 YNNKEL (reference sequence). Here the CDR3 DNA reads TGTGCCAGCAGCGTCACCGGGACCAAAGAAAACATTCAGTACTTC. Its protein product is CASSVTGTKENIQYF.

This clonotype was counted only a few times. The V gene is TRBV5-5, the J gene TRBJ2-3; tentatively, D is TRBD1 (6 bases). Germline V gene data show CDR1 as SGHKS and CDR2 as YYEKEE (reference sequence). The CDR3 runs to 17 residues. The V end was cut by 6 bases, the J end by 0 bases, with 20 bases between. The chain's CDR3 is CASNSMGARSSTDTQYF. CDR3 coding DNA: TGTGCCAGCAACTCTATGGGGGCTCGAAGTAGCACAGATACGCAGTATTTT. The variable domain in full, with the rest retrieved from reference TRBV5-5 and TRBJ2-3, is DAGVTQSPTHLIKTRGQQVTLRCSPISGHKSVSWYQQVLGQGPQFIFQYYEKEERGRGNFPDRFSARQFPNYSSELNVNALLLGDSALYLCASNSMGARSSTDTQYFGPGTRLTVL.

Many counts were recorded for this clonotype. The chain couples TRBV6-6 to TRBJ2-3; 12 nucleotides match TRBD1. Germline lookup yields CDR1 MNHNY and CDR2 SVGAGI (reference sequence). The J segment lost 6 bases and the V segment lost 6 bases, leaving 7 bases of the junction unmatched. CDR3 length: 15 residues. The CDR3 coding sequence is TGTGCCAGCAGCCCCGGGGACAGGGGGCGGGATACGCAGTATTTT. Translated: CASSPGDRGRDTQYF.

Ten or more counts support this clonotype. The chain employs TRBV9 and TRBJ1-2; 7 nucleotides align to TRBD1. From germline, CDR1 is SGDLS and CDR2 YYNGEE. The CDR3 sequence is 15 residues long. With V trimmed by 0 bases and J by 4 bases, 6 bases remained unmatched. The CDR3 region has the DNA TGTGCCAGCAGCGTAGACGCAGGGGGGACCTATGGCTACACCTTC. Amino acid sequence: CASSVDAGGTYGYTF.

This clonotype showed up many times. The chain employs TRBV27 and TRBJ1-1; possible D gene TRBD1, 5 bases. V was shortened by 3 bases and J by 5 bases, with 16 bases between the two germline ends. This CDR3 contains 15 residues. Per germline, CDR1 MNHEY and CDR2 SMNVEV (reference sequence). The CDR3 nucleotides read TGTGCCAGCAGTTTTAGCCCTCAGTCAGGGACTGAAGCTTTCTTT. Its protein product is CASSFSPQSGTEAFF.

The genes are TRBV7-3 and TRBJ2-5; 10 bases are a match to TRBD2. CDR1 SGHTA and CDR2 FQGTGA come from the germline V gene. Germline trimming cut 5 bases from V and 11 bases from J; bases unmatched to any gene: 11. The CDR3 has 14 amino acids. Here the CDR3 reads CASSLSGGVHEQYF. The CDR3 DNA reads TGTGCCAGCAGCCTAAGCGGGGGGGTCCATGAGCAGTACTTC.

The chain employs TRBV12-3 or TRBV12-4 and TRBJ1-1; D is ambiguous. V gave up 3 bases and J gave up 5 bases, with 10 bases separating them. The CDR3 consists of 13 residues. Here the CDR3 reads CASSFYEGTEAFF. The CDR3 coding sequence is TGTGCCAGCAGTTTTTACGAGGGAACTGAAGCTTTCTTT.

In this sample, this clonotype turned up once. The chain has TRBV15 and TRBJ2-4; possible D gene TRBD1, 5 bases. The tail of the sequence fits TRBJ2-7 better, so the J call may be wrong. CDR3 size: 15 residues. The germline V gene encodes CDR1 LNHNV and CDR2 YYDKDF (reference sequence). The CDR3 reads CATSRDLDRGDEQYF. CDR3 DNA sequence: TGTGCCACCAGCAGAGATTTGGATAGGGGTGACGAGCAGTACTTC.

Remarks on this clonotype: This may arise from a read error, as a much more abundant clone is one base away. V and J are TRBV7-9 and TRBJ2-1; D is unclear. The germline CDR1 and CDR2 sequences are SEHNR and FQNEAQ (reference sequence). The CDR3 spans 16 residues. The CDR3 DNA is TGTTCCAGCAGCTTTTGGTCTCTCAGCTCCTACAATGAGCAGTTCTTC. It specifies CSSSFWSLSSYNEQFF.

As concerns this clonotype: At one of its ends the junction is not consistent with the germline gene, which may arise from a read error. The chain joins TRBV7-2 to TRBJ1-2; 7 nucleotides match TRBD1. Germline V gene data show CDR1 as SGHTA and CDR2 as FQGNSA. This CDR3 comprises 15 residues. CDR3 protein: CASSTLQGTSGGYTF. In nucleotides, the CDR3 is TGTGCCAGCAGCACCCTACAGGGGACTTCGGGTGGCTATACCTTC. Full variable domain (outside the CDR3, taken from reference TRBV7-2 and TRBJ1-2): GAGVSQSPSNKVTEKGKDVELRCDPISGHTALYWYRQSLGQGLEFLIYFQGNSAPDKSGLPSDRFSAERTGGSVSTLTIQRTQQEDSAVYLCASSTLQGTSGGYTFGSGTRLTVV.

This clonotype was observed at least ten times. The CDR3 here is CASSLMGRGSYGYTF. The CDR3 DNA is TGTGCCAGCAGCTTAATGGGCAGGGGTTCATATGGCTACACCTTC. The V gene is TRBV7-3, the J gene TRBJ1-2; the D gene is possibly TRBD1 (6 bases). This CDR3 is built from 15 residues. The ends were cut back, 1 base at V and 5 bases at J, with 14 bases in the middle. The germline gives CDR1 SGHTA, CDR2 FQGTGA.

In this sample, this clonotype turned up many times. CDR3 sequence reads: CSATGASTDTQYF. The DNA of the CDR3 is TGCAGCGCGACAGGGGCAAGCACAGATACGCAGTATTTT. The gene calls are TRBV20-1 and TRBJ2-3; 8 bases are shared with TRBD1. The CDR3 length is 13 residues. The germline V gene has CDR1 DFQATT and CDR2 SNEGSKA (reference sequence).